A selection of T cell receptor beta chains follows, all from one sample in a study of blood T cell repertoires in COVID-19. Repertoires were generated with immunoSEQ multiplex PCR, while TCRdb's copy carries only in-frame clones and drops some. Among roughly 180,000 clones, 86% were seen once, and the ten largest hold less than 1%. Material: peripheral blood. The receptors come from a man in his late teens or twenties with acute or convalescent COVID-19. Both conserved end residues are part of each CDR3. Fields, in order: D gene, J gene, V gene, clone size, CDR3 protein, CDR3 DNA. D genes are given only for firm matches. Size is stated for part of the rows, as once, few or many counts, or as a class when the clone is expanded.

>TRBD1|TRBJ1-1|TRBV30|NA
CAWDRGRWTEAFF
TGTGCCTGGGACAGGGGGCGGTGGACTGAAGCTTTCTTT
>NA|TRBJ2-2|TRBV6-5|NA
CASSRNTGELFF
TGTGCCAGCAGCCGGAACACCGGGGAGCTGTTTTTT
>NA|TRBJ2-7|TRBV18|NA
CASSPEDRRNEQYF
TGTGCCAGCTCACCCGAGGACAGAAGGAACGAGCAGTACTTC
>TRBD1|TRBJ1-3|TRBV6-1|NA
CASSVRTGRSSGNTIYF
TGTGCCAGCAGTGTAAGGACAGGGAGAAGCTCTGGAAACACCATATATTTT
>NA|TRBJ2-3|TRBV10-3|NA
CAISGDSGNTQYF
TGTGCCATCAGTGGTGATAGCGGAAATACGCAGTATTTT
>NA|TRBJ1-1|TRBV19|NA
CASTHPGALDLWGEGTEAFF
TGTGCCAGTACCCATCCCGGCGCGTTGGACCTATGGGGGGAGGGCACTGAAGCTTTCTTT
>TRBD1|TRBJ1-1|TRBV3-1/TRBV3-2|once
CASSHTGGLVDTEAFF
TGTGCCAGCAGCCATACAGGGGGCTTGGTTGACACTGAAGCTTTCTTT
>NA|TRBJ2-3|TRBV5-1|NA
CASRRLPSTDTQYF
TGCGCCAGCAGGAGACTCCCTAGCACAGATACGCAGTATTTT
>NA|TRBJ1-1|TRBV20-1|NA
CGGDPGTEAFF
TGCGGGGGGGACCCCGGGACTGAAGCTTTCTTT
>TRBD1|TRBJ1-6|TRBV6-5|once
CASSFAGTGGRPLHF
TGTGCCAGCAGTTTTGCCGGGACAGGGGGAAGGCCCCTCCACTTT
>NA|TRBJ1-1|TRBV10-1|NA
CASSDPGETEAFF
TGCGCCAGCAGTGACCCAGGGGAAACTGAAGCTTTCTTT
>NA|TRBJ1-1|TRBV6-5|NA
CASRFGGTEAFF
TGTGCCAGCAGGTTCGGTGGCACTGAAGCTTTCTTT
>TRBD1|TRBJ1-1|TRBV7-2|NA
CASSLGTGGALRAFF
TGTGCCAGCAGCTTGGGGACAGGGGGCGCGCTGCGAGCTTTCTTT
>NA|TRBJ1-5|TRBV6-5|NA
CASSGQPNQPQHF
TGTGCCAGCAGCGGACAGCCCAATCAGCCCCAGCATTTT